A single sample gave rise to the 29 T cell receptor beta chains below, sequenced in a study of response to subunit inactivated influenza vaccine. TCRdb analysed the RT-PCR reads with MiXCR anew, one entry per CDR3 protein. The data show about 620,000 distinct CDR3 sequences, roughly 10% seen once. The sequences come from PBMCs from blood, collected on the day of vaccination. The receptors were gathered from a man aged 50 to 59 who received an inactivated influenza vaccine.

V is TRBV7-9 and J is TRBJ2-7, with 9 bases that match TRBD2. Looked up from germline, CDR1 is SEHNR and CDR2 is FQNEAQ (reference sequence). The V gene end was trimmed by 5 bases and the J gene end by 9 bases; junction bases not matched to a gene: 14. The CDR3 extends over 15 amino acids. The CDR3: CASSDNGLAGSGQYF. CDR3 in DNA: TGTGCCAGCAGCGATAATGGGCTAGCGGGATCCGGGCAGTACTTC.

This clonotype has only a few counts. The chain uses TRBV4-2 and TRBJ2-2; the D is unclear. The length of the CDR3 is 14 residues. The V gene's germline CDR1 is LGHNA and CDR2 YNFKEQ. Trimming removed 1 base at V and 7 bases at J, with 10 bases between. The CDR3 DNA follows: TGTGCCAGCAGCCAAGTCGGTAGTTACGGGGAGCTGTTTTTT. Translation: CASSQVGSYGELFF.

This clonotype has a count of ten or more. The chain employs TRBV29-1 and TRBJ2-7, with D maybe TRBD2 (6 bases). The germline V gene encodes CDR1 SQVTM and CDR2 ANQGSEA. The CDR3 has 13 residues. Trimming took off 2 bases at V and 2 bases at J, with 10 bases between the two ends. The CDR3 protein is CSVESSVAYEQYF. The CDR3 DNA follows: TGCAGCGTTGAATCTAGCGTGGCCTACGAGCAGTACTTC.

The rearrangement uses TRBV28 and TRBJ1-1, with a weak D call TRBD1 (5 bases). CDR3 length equals 12 residues. V lost 5 bases, J lost 7 bases, and 11 bases lay in between. The germline CDR1 and CDR2 sequences are MDHEN and SYDVKM. The CDR3 loop is CASSQPRGEAFF. The CDR3 region has the DNA TGTGCCAGCAGTCAACCAAGGGGTGAAGCTTTCTTT. The whole variable domain, filled in from reference TRBV28 and TRBJ1-1, reads DVKVTQSSRYLVKRTGEKVFLECVQDMDHENMFWYRQDPGLGLRLIYFSYDVKMKEKGDIPEGYSVSREKKERFSLILESASTNQTSMYLCASSQPRGEAFFGQGTRLTVV.

This clonotype came up a few times. The chain is built from TRBV20-1 and TRBJ2-4, with a possible D match to TRBD2 (6 bases). V was cut by 3 bases and J by 0 bases, with 18 bases left in between. The germline CDR1 and CDR2 sequences are DFQATT and SNEGSKA (reference sequence). There are 17 residues in the CDR3. In DNA, the CDR3 is TGCAGTGCTAGGAGGCCGGCGGGACTCCTAGCCAAAAACATTCAGTACTTC. It specifies CSARRPAGLLAKNIQYF.

This clonotype has only a few counts. The genes are TRBV20-1 and TRBJ2-1; TRBD2 matches 12 bases. J gave up 7 bases and V 5 bases, and 6 bases lay outside the gene matches. From germline, CDR1 is DFQATT and CDR2 SNEGSKA (reference sequence). The CDR3 is 14 residues long. CDR3 region: CSAFLAGGPNEQFF. In DNA, the CDR3 is TGCAGTGCTTTTCTAGCGGGGGGGCCTAATGAGCAGTTCTTC.

This clonotype was observed many times. The chain employs TRBV20-1 and TRBJ2-7; 8 nucleotides align to TRBD2. Per the germline V gene, CDR1 is DFQATT and CDR2 is SNEGSKA (reference sequence). Trimming cost V 7 bases and J 5 bases; bases outside gene matches: 4. The CDR3 is made up of 11 amino acids. The CDR3 DNA reads as TGCAGTGTCAGCGGGAGTGACGAGCAGTACTTC. Residues: CSVSGSDEQYF.

The V gene is TRBV25-1, the J gene TRBJ2-5; possibly TRBD1 or TRBD2 for D (7 bases each). Trimming pared 6 bases from V and 5 bases from J, leaving 16 bases between. CDR3 length: 14 amino acids. CDR1 and CDR2 from the germline V gene are MGHDK and SYGVNS. CDR3 sequence: CASSGGGGGETQYF. CDR3 coding DNA: TGTGCCAGCAGCGGGGGAGGGGGCGGCGAGACCCAGTACTTC.

This clonotype was picked up many times. The CDR3 reads CATSSRTAYNEQFF. CDR3 bases: TGTGCCACCAGCTCGCGGACAGCTTACAATGAGCAGTTCTTC. The chain carries TRBV15 and TRBJ2-1; weak D call: TRBD1 (6 bases). The germline V gene has CDR1 LNHNV and CDR2 YYDKDF (reference sequence). The CDR3 is 14 residues long. V lost 5 bases to trimming and J lost 4 bases, with 12 bases between them.

There are many counts of this clonotype. The chain recombines TRBV4-3 with TRBJ2-5; no definite D call. V was shortened by 4 bases and J by 5 bases, with 20 bases between the two germline ends. Germline assignment: CDR1 LGHNA and CDR2 YSLEER. The CDR3 has 16 amino acids. The CDR3 sequence is CASSRAFVLEGETQYF. CDR3 coding DNA: TGCGCCAGCAGCCGCGCTTTTGTATTGGAAGGGGAGACCCAGTACTTC.

The chain links TRBV20-1 to TRBJ2-3; D not certain. Germline V CDR1 and CDR2: DFQATT, SNEGSKA (reference sequence). The CDR3 sequence is 10 residues long. The V and J ends lost 6 bases and 4 bases respectively, with 5 bases between them. The CDR3 here is CSAEADTQYF. DNA for the CDR3: TGCAGTGCCGAGGCAGATACGCAGTATTTT.

This clonotype was seen many times. This chain uses TRBV5-1 with TRBJ2-2; D remains ambiguous. Trimming cost V 0 bases and J 4 bases, with 13 bases left between them. CDR3 length equals 16 residues. CDR1 is SGHRS and CDR2 is YFSETQ in the germline V gene. The DNA of the CDR3 is TGCGCCAGCAGCTTGGGCAGGAGTGGAAGCACCGGGGAGCTGTTTTTT. This gives the protein CASSLGRSGSTGELFF.

In this sample, this clonotype turned up a few times. This sequence joins TRBV11-2 and TRBJ1-1, with TRBD1 matching over 7 bases. V lost 4 bases and J lost 11; bases outside the gene matches: 16. The CDR3 extends over 15 amino acids. Germline lookup yields CDR1 SGHAT and CDR2 FQNNGV. This CDR3 reads CASSSSRDSPGRAFF. The CDR3 DNA sequence: TGTGCCAGCAGCTCGTCCCGGGACAGTCCAGGACGGGCTTTCTTT.

This chain joins TRBV6-5 and TRBJ2-3; the D gene could be TRBD1 or TRBD2 (5 bases each). Germline V lookup: CDR1 MNHEY, CDR2 SVGAGI. The CDR3 runs to 16 residues. Trimming cost V 0 bases and J 4 bases, with 14 bases left between them. CDR3 amino acids: CASSYSNHQGPDTQYF. The CDR3 coding sequence is TGTGCCAGCAGTTACTCGAATCATCAGGGACCAGATACGCAGTATTTT.

The J gene is TRBJ2-2, the V gene TRBV10-3, with TRBD2 matching 13 bases. V was clipped by 6 bases and J by 5 bases; unmatched bases: 9. Germline V gene sequence: CDR1 ENHRY, CDR2 SYGVKD. The CDR3 runs to 17 residues. The CDR3 loop reads CAIRQTSGGPNTGELFF. The CDR3 DNA reads TGTGCCATCAGGCAGACTAGCGGGGGGCCAAATACCGGGGAGCTGTTTTTT.

In DNA form, the CDR3 reads TGCAGTGCTAGACTACCGGCCGAGACCCAGTACTTC. It specifies CSARLPAETQYF. The chain combines TRBV20-1 with TRBJ2-5, with D hard to call. The length of the CDR3 is 12 residues. Germline-derived CDR1 and CDR2 are DFQATT and SNEGSKA (reference sequence). Trimming left V 2 bases short and J 5 bases short, with 9 bases between.

There are many counts of this clonotype. The chain employs TRBV5-1 and TRBJ2-3; tentatively, D is TRBD1 or TRBD2 (5 bases each). This CDR3 is built from 14 residues. Germline values: CDR1 SGHRS, CDR2 YFSETQ. V lost 4 bases and J lost 2, with 11 bases in between. CDR3 nucleotide sequence: TGCGCCAGCAGCAAAACGGGGCCCACAGATACGCAGTATTTT. Translated, it gives CASSKTGPTDTQYF.

This clonotype was detected ten times or more. V usage is TRBV5-1 and J usage is TRBJ2-7, with D perhaps TRBD2 (6 bases). From germline, CDR1 is SGHRS and CDR2 YFSETQ. This CDR3 comprises 15 residues. V was pared by 0 bases and J by 0 bases, with 10 bases between. The CDR3 coding sequence is TGCGCCAGCAGCTTGGGCGGGACCTACTCCTACGAGCAGTACTTC. It translates to CASSLGGTYSYEQYF. The whole variable domain, filled in from reference TRBV5-1 and TRBJ2-7, reads KAGVTQTPRYLIKTRGQQVTLSCSPISGHRSVSWYQQTPGQGLQFLFEYFSETQRNKGNFPGRFSGRQFSNSRSEMNVSTLELGDSALYLCASSLGGTYSYEQYFGPGTRLTVT.

This clonotype has only a few counts. V is TRBV27 and J is TRBJ2-2; 10 bases map to TRBD2. Germline CDR1 and CDR2: MNHEY and SMNVEV (reference sequence). The CDR3 consists of 16 residues. V trimming: 3 bases; J trimming: 4 bases; junction bases outside the gene matches: 5. In DNA, the CDR3 is TGTGCCAGCAGTTTTATTCGACTAGCGGGCACCGGGGAGCTGTTTTTT. Translation gives CASSFIRLAGTGELFF.

This clonotype has ten or more counts. V usage is TRBV6-6 and J usage is TRBJ2-3; D remains unclear. Trimming pared 6 bases from V and 6 bases from J, leaving 4 bases between. The CDR3 totals 10 residues. Germline CDR1 and CDR2: MNHNY and SVGAGI (reference sequence). In DNA form, the CDR3 reads TGTGCCAGCAGGCACGATACGCAGTATTTT. Protein: CASRHDTQYF.

Only a few counts were recorded for this clonotype. The chain combines TRBV3-1 with TRBJ2-7; D remains ambiguous. This CDR3 region has 14 residues. The ends were cut back, 2 bases at V and 2 bases at J, with 10 bases in the middle. CDR1 LGHDT and CDR2 YNNKEL come from the germline V gene (reference sequence). CDR3 in amino acids: CASSQLSDTYEQYF. As DNA, the CDR3 is TGTGCCAGCAGCCAACTCTCTGATACCTACGAGCAGTACTTC.

The CDR3, as DNA: TGTGCCAGCAGTTACTCTGGACAGGGAGGCGGGGAGCTGTTTTTT. Residues: CASSYSGQGGGELFF. The chain has TRBV6-2 or TRBV6-3 and TRBJ2-2; 8 positions match TRBD1. Germline lookup yields CDR1 MNHEY and CDR2 SVGEGT. The V segment lost 0 bases and the J segment 7 bases; nucleotides outside the gene matches: 4. The CDR3 contains 15 residues.

This sequence joins TRBV20-1 and TRBJ2-7; maybe TRBD1 (5 bases). Germline V gene lookup returns CDR1 DFQATT and CDR2 SNEGSKA (reference sequence). V gave up 6 bases and J gave up 3 bases, with 18 bases separating them. The CDR3 has 14 amino acids. The CDR3 protein is CSALRWQGGYEQYF. CDR3 in DNA: TGCAGTGCCCTAAGGTGGCAGGGTGGCTACGAGCAGTACTTC.

This clonotype was counted ten times or more. The rearrangement joins TRBV5-1 to TRBJ1-1; weak D call: TRBD1 (5 bases). The V end lost 4 bases, the J end lost 7 bases, and 14 bases lay between the germline ends. Per germline, CDR1 SGHRS and CDR2 YFSETQ. The CDR3 covers 13 residues. CDR3 in amino acids: CASSPTTGREAFF. The CDR3 DNA reads TGCGCCAGCAGCCCGACTACAGGCCGTGAAGCTTTCTTT.

This clonotype was observed a handful of times. V usage is TRBV19 and J usage is TRBJ2-7; TRBD1 matches 7 bases. Germline V gene data show CDR1 as LNHDA and CDR2 as SQIVND (reference sequence). The CDR3 extends over 15 amino acids. Trimming took 4 bases from V and 0 from J; bases not matched to a gene: 6. CDR3 sequence: CASSRDSRSSYEQYF. In DNA, the CDR3 is TGTGCCAGTAGTAGGGACAGTAGAAGCTCCTACGAGCAGTACTTC.

The V and J genes are TRBV3-1 and TRBJ2-1, with TRBD2 matching over 8 bases. CDR3 size: 14 residues. V was clipped by 4 bases and J by 7 bases; unmatched bases: 6. Germline loops: CDR1 LGHDT, CDR2 YNNKEL (reference sequence). The CDR3 is CASSRGTSQNEQFF. The CDR3 coding sequence is TGTGCCAGCAGCCGCGGGACTAGTCAAAATGAGCAGTTCTTC.

For the CDR3, the DNA is TGTGCCAGCAGTGAACTAACCCTGAGCTCCTACAATGAGCAGTTCTTC. Translation: CASSELTLSSYNEQFF. The chain carries TRBV25-1 and TRBJ2-1; D is unresolved. Germline assignment: CDR1 MGHDK and CDR2 SYGVNS. This CDR3 comprises 16 residues. Trimming left V 2 bases short and J 0 bases short, with 11 bases between.

This clonotype was seen only a few times. The chain employs TRBV4-1 and TRBJ1-1; 9 bases align to TRBD1. V shed 1 base and J 11 bases; nucleotides not matched to a gene: 11. In germline, CDR1 is MGHRA, CDR2 YSYEKL. The CDR3 has 15 amino acids. The CDR3 DNA reads as TGCGCCAGCAGCCAAGGGCCACAGGGGGCACGAGGGGCTTTCTTT. It translates to CASSQGPQGARGAFF.

The CDR3 region is CASRRQGPDTQYF. Written as DNA, the CDR3 is TGTGCCAGCAGACGACAGGGGCCCGATACGCAGTATTTT. The chain links TRBV7-9 to TRBJ2-3; 8 positions match TRBD1. The trim removed 6 bases at V and 6 bases at J, leaving 5 bases unmatched. Germline V gene data show CDR1 as SEHNR and CDR2 as FQNEAQ (reference sequence). The CDR3 runs 13 residues.